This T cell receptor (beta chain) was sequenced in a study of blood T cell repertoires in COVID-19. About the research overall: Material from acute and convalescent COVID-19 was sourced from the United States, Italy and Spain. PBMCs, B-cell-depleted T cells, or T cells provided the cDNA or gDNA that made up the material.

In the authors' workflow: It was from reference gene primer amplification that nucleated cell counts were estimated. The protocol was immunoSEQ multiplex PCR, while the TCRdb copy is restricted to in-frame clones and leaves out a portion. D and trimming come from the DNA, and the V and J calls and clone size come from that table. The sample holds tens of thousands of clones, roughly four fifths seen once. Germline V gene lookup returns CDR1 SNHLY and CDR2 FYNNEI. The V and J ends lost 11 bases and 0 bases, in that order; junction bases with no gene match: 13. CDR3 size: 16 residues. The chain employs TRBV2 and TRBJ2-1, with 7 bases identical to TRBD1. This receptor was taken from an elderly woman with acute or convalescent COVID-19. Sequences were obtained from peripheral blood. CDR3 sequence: CAGSRDSQSSYNEQFF. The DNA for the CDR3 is TGTGCCGGGTCCCGGGACAGCCAAAGCTCCTACAATGAGCAGTTCTTC.